The rows below give T cell receptor beta chains drawn from one sample of a study of T cell repertoires in cytomegalovirus infection. What these receptors recognize is not known. TCRdb processed the reads anew with MiXCR; each CDR3 protein has one entry. Among around 19,000 distinct CDR3 sequences, 42% were seen once, and the ten largest hold approximately 93%. Source: CD8+ T cells from cultured PBMCs, taken from culture after CMV antigen stimulation. The source is a human donor in good health (CMV status not recorded). Some clones in this sample may be carry-over from other donors' samples. CDR3s include the opening cysteine and the closing phenylalanine or tryptophan. D genes are given only for firm matches. For some rows the clone size is stated as once, few or many, or as a class when expanded; others skip it.

clone_size j_call d_call v_call cdr3_nt cdr3_aa
- TRBJ2-1 TRBD2 TRBV9 TGTGCCAGCAGCGTCGCCGGGACTAGCGTTTCCTCCAATGAGCAGTTCTTC CASSVAGTSVSSNEQFF
- TRBJ1-1 TRBD1 TRBV2 TGTGCCAGCAGTGACACCCAGGGACAGGGGGCGGGGGCTGAAGCTTTCTTT CASSDTQGQGAGAEAFF
- TRBJ2-5 - TRBV7-3 TGTGCCAGCAGCCCCGTTGGCGGAGGGGTTGGAGAGACCCAGTACTTC CASSPVGGGVGETQYF
few TRBJ1-4 - TRBV25-1 TGTGCCAGCAGTGACACTTCGGGCAGGACCACTAATGAAAAACTGTTTTTT CASSDTSGRTTNEKLFF
- TRBJ1-5 - TRBV4-1 TGCGCCAGCAGCCAAGAATGGAATCAGCCCCAGCATTTT CASSQEWNQPQHF
few TRBJ1-2 TRBD1 TRBV12-3/TRBV12-4 TGTGCCAGCAGTTTTGGCGGGACAGGGAGGCCTGATGGCTACACCTTC CASSFGGTGRPDGYTF
few TRBJ2-7 TRBD1 TRBV11-3 TGTGCCAGCGGTAGGGGACAGGGGAGCGACGAGCAGTACTTC CASGRGQGSDEQYF
- TRBJ2-5 - TRBV12-3/TRBV12-4 TGTGCCAGCAGCGCCCCTCGGGAGACCCAGTACTTC CASSAPRETQYF
- TRBJ1-1 - TRBV29-1 TGCAGCGTTGAAGTCCTAGGGGAGAACACTGAAGCTTTCTTT CSVEVLGENTEAFF
- TRBJ1-1 - TRBV7-9 TGTGCCAGCAGCTTAGATCTACATAGCATGAACACTGAAGCTTTCTTT CASSLDLHSMNTEAFF
- TRBJ1-6 - TRBV27 TGTGCCAGCAGTTTGAACGGGGGAAATTCACCCCTCCACTTT CASSLNGGNSPLHF
- TRBJ2-7 TRBD1 TRBV7-2 TGTGCCAGCACCTGGACAGGGGGAGGGTACGAGCAGTACTTC CASTWTGGGYEQYF
- TRBJ1-5 - TRBV27 TGTGCCAGCAGTTTAGGTCCAGGGATTGGTCAGCCCCAGCATTTT CASSLGPGIGQPQHF
few TRBJ1-3 - TRBV6-1 TGTGCCAGCAGTGAGCTACCGAACTCTGGAAACACCATATATTTT CASSELPNSGNTIYF
many TRBJ2-1 TRBD2 TRBV10-3 TGTGCCATCAGTGACTCGGGACTAGCGGGGTACAATGAGCAGTTCTTC CAISDSGLAGYNEQFF
- TRBJ2-5 - TRBV11-2 TGTGCCAGCAGCTTAGGGGACCGGGACCATGTGGGAGAGACCCAGTACTTC CASSLGDRDHVGETQYF
- TRBJ2-3 - TRBV18 TGTGCCAGCTCACCACTCCGCAGGAGTTCCATTAGCACAGATACGCAGTATTTT CASSPLRRSSISTDTQYF
- TRBJ2-1 TRBD2 TRBV29-1 TGCAGCGTTGCCGGGTCCATAGCGGGAGGGCCGGACAATGAGCAGTTCTTC CSVAGSIAGGPDNEQFF
- TRBJ1-1 - TRBV7-4 TGTGCCAGCAGCGGACCGGGAGGAAAAGAAGCTTTCTTT CASSGPGGKEAFF
- TRBJ2-1 TRBD2 TRBV6-2/TRBV6-3 TGTGCCAGCAGTAAGGCGGGAGCCCTCAATGAGCAGTTCTTC CASSKAGALNEQFF
few TRBJ1-1 TRBD1 TRBV12-3/TRBV12-4 TGTGCCAGCACCGAGGGACAGGGAACGAACACTGAAGCTTTCTTT CASTEGQGTNTEAFF
few TRBJ1-1 - TRBV12-3/TRBV12-4 TGTGCCAGCAGTTTGGGACATTCGCCTGAAGCTTTCTTT CASSLGHSPEAFF
- TRBJ2-2 - TRBV30 TGTGCCTGGAATGGGGGATCGGGCGGGGAGCTGTTTTTT CAWNGGSGGELFF
- TRBJ2-3 - TRBV12-3/TRBV12-4 TGTGCCAGCAGTTTCCCGGACGGAGGTCGTGATACGCAGTATTTT CASSFPDGGRDTQYF
- TRBJ1-5 - TRBV12-5 TGTGCTAGTGGTTTGGTACTCGGAGGGGATAGCAATCAGCCCCAGCATTTT CASGLVLGGDSNQPQHF
few TRBJ2-3 TRBD1 TRBV7-8 TGTGCCAGCAGCGCAACAGGGGGCGGTGGAGATACGCAGTATTTT CASSATGGGGDTQYF
- TRBJ2-5 TRBD1 TRBV6-6 TGTGCCAGCAGTTTGACAGGGGGTTCGATGCTGGAGACCCAGTACTTC CASSLTGGSMLETQYF
many TRBJ2-7 TRBD2 TRBV30 TGTGCCTGGAGTGTAGGCGGGAGGGTGGCCTTC CAWSVGGRVAF
- TRBJ2-1 - TRBV20-1 TGCAGTGCTAGGGACCCCAGGGGCGATGAGCAGTTCTTC CSARDPRGDEQFF
- TRBJ2-7 TRBD1 TRBV6-8 TGTGCCAGCAGTTACTCGCAAGGGGGCAATTACGAGCAGTACTTC CASSYSQGGNYEQYF
- TRBJ2-1 - TRBV7-2 TGTGCCAGCAGCTTAGTGGGGGCAGCGTTGACAGGTGAGCAGTTCTTC CASSLVGAALTGEQFF
- TRBJ2-1 - TRBV9 TGTGCCAGCAGCGTAGTTGGGACTCGAGATGATGAGCAGTTCTTC CASSVVGTRDDEQFF
many TRBJ1-2 - TRBV7-6 TGTGCCAGCAGCCAAGCCGGGTTCGCGGCTAACTATGGCTACACCTTC CASSQAGFAANYGYTF
few TRBJ1-1 - TRBV7-8 TGTGCCAGCAGCCCTACACCAATGAACACTGAAGCTTTCTTT CASSPTPMNTEAFF
- TRBJ2-1 TRBD2 TRBV5-1 TGCGCCAGCAGCTCGGGACTAGTGAATGAGCAGTTCTTC CASSSGLVNEQFF
- TRBJ2-5 TRBD2 TRBV6-1 TGTGCCAGCAGTGAACGGCGGCGGGAGGGCCGGTCGGAGACCCAGTACTTC CASSERRREGRSETQYF
- TRBJ2-7 TRBD2 TRBV12-3/TRBV12-4 TGTGCCAGCACCTGGACTAGCGCTCCTCACTACGAGCAGTACTTC CASTWTSAPHYEQYF
- TRBJ2-1 - TRBV7-8 TGTGCCAGCAGCTTAGAGGGCTCCTACAATGAGCAGTTCTTC CASSLEGSYNEQFF
- TRBJ2-7 TRBD2 TRBV7-6 TGTGCCAGCAGCTTAGAGACTAGCGGGAGTTACGAGCAGTACTTC CASSLETSGSYEQYF
few TRBJ2-1 TRBD2 TRBV7-2 TGTGCCAGCAGCTCCGAGGGCGGGGGGTCCTACAATGAGCAGTTCTTC CASSSEGGGSYNEQFF
few TRBJ1-1 - TRBV19 TGTGCCAGTAGTATCTTATGGGAGAACACTGAAGCTTTCTTT CASSILWENTEAFF
- TRBJ2-7 - TRBV27 TGTGCCAGCAGTACAGGGTTTACGTACGAGCAGTACTTC CASSTGFTYEQYF
- TRBJ1-6 TRBD1 TRBV7-6 TGTGCCAGCAGCTTAGGTGGACAGGGGGCTAATTCACCCCTCCACTTT CASSLGGQGANSPLHF
- TRBJ1-1 - TRBV13 TGTGCCAGCAGCCTGGGGACGGGCTATAACACTGAAGCTTTCTTT CASSLGTGYNTEAFF
few TRBJ2-7 TRBD1 TRBV9 TGTGCCAGCAGCGTAGGGACAGGACCTGCCTACGAGCAGTACTTC CASSVGTGPAYEQYF
many TRBJ1-5 TRBD1 TRBV7-2 TGTGCCAGCAGCTCGGGGACAGTAAGCAATCAGCCCCAGCATTTT CASSSGTVSNQPQHF
- TRBJ1-1 - TRBV7-6 TGTGCCAGCAGCTTAGCGCCCATAAGGGCGTGGAACACTGAAGCTTTCTTT CASSLAPIRAWNTEAFF
- TRBJ2-7 TRBD1 TRBV7-6 TGTGCCAGCAGCTCCGGGACAGGATCCTACGAGCGGTACTTC CASSSGTGSYERYF
- TRBJ2-2 TRBD1 TRBV7-3 TGTGCCAGCAGCCGGGGACAGGGAAGGACCGGGGAGCTGTTTTTT CASSRGQGRTGELFF
- TRBJ2-5 - TRBV27 TGTGCCAGCAGTTTTAGCGGAAGAGAGACCCAGTACTTC CASSFSGRETQYF
few TRBJ2-1 TRBD1 TRBV5-5 TGTGCCAGCTCTGAGGGACAGATTTTTAGCTCCTACAATGAGCAGTTCTTC CASSEGQIFSSYNEQFF
- TRBJ1-1 TRBD1 TRBV4-1 TGCGCCAGCAGCAGGGGGCTGGGCACTGAAGCTTTCTTT CASSRGLGTEAFF